This TCR beta chain stems from a study of identifying expanded T cells in peripheral blood. In its sample, this clone was seen a few times. Generated by immunoSEQ multiplex PCR, the TCRdb table keeps only in-frame clones and is missing some. The sample records more than 75,000 clones, approximately 86% being singletons. CDR3 length equals 16 residues. After removal of 0 bases from V and 5 bases from J, the junction contained 9 bases not matched to a gene. Germline CDR1 SGHRS, CDR2 YFSETQ. Sequencing was performed on blood. The TCR was taken from a person aged 18 to 75 in good health. V usage is TRBV5-1 and J usage is TRBJ1-2; 8 bases agree with TRBD1. The CDR3 DNA reads as TGCGCCAGCAGCTTGGGGGGACAGGACAGAAGTTATGGCTACACCTTC. This codes for CASSLGGQDRSYGYTF. Full variable domain (missing parts from reference TRBV5-1 and TRBJ1-2): KAGVTQTPRYLIKTRGQQVTLSCSPISGHRSVSWYQQTPGQGLQFLFEYFSETQRNKGNFPGRFSGRQFSNSRSEMNVSTLELGDSALYLCASSLGGQDRSYGYTFGSGTRLTVV.